This T cell receptor (beta chain) derives from a study of CD8+CD57+ T cells in acquired aplastic anemia. Study-level information: Yields of DNA that came from sorted CD4+ and CD8+ cells averaged roughly 3.2 ug.

The study profiled TCR beta VDJ and CDR3 using genomic DNA as template. TCRdb itself ran the reads through MiXCR, one entry per CDR3 protein. Of a few hundred thousand distinct CDR3 sequences in the sample, around 72% were seen once. With regard to this clonotype: The antigen is undetermined.

General study results and limits: Significance was not reached for CD8+ Simpson's diversity between patients and controls. Almost 30 sequences, all CD8+ CDR3, were shared between patients and controls.

This CDR3 is 12 amino acids long. The V gene's germline CDR1 is SNHLY and CDR2 FYNNEI. The V gene lost 2 bases and the J gene lost 6 bases, with 7 bases spanning the gap. Sequencing used sorted CD4+, CD8+, or CD8+CD57+ T cells (not recorded which) from PBMCs. The source of this sequence is a human donor in good health, serving as a control. The chain recombines TRBV2 with TRBJ1-2; D remains ambiguous. DNA of the CDR3: TGTGCCAGCAGTGAACAGAAGGATGGCTACACCTTC. Amino acid sequence: CASSEQKDGYTF.